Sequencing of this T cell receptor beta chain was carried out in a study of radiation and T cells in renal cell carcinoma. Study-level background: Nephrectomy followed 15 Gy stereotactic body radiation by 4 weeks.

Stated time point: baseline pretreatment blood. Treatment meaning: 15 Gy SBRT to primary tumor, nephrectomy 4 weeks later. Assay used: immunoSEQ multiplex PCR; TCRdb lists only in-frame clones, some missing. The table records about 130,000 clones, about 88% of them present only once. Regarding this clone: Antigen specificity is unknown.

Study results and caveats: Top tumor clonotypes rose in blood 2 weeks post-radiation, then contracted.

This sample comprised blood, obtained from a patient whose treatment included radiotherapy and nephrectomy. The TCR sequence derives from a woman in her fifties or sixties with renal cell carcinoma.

Here the CDR3 DNA reads TGTGCCAGCAGCTTAATCCGAGCGGGGGGCACCAATGAGCAGTTCTTC. Its protein is CASSLIRAGGTNEQFF. The chain combines TRBV7-9 with TRBJ2-1; 9 nucleotides match TRBD2. This CDR3 has 16 residues. The V and J ends lost 2 bases and 6 bases, in that order; junction bases with no gene match: 8. Looked up from germline, CDR1 is SEHNR and CDR2 is FQNEAQ (reference sequence).